The next 10 T cell receptor beta chains were all read from a single sample in a study of blood T cell repertoires in COVID-19. Repertoires were generated with immunoSEQ multiplex PCR, while TCRdb's copy carries only in-frame clones and drops some. The sample has approximately 80,000 clones; around 76% are singletons. Sequencing was done on a sample of peripheral blood. The source of these receptors is a man in his 70s with active or convalescent COVID-19.

The chain carries TRBV9 and TRBJ2-3, with 9 bases lining up with TRBD2. V trimming: 0 bases; J trimming: 0 bases; junction bases outside the gene matches: 14. The CDR3 consists of 20 residues. Germline CDR1 reads SGDLS; CDR2 reads YYNGEE. CDR3 in amino acids: CASSVGNSGGPLSSTDTQYF. In nucleotides, the CDR3 is TGTGCCAGCAGCGTAGGGAATAGCGGGGGTCCTCTGTCTAGCACAGATACGCAGTATTTT.

The V call is TRBV11-3, the J call TRBJ1-6, with TRBD1 identical over 10 bases. This CDR3 has 17 amino acids. CDR1 is SGHNT and CDR2 is YENEEA in the germline V gene. Germline trimming cut 0 bases from V and 5 bases from J; bases unmatched to any gene: 4. CDR3 loop: CASSLDAGTGDNSPLHF. The CDR3 DNA is TGTGCCAGCAGCTTAGACGCCGGGACAGGGGATAATTCACCCCTCCACTTT.

The chain carries TRBV3-1 (or the pseudogene TRBV3-2) and TRBJ2-4; TRBD1 agrees at 7 bases. Germline CDR1 and CDR2: LGHDT and YNNKEL (reference sequence). The CDR3 consists of 16 residues. V was clipped by 3 bases and J by 15 bases; unmatched bases: 20. DNA for the CDR3: TGTGCCAGCAGCCACTCACCCGAGGGGGCAGGGTTGAGTCGGTACTTC. As protein: CASSHSPEGAGLSRYF.

V is TRBV6-1 and J is TRBJ1-6, with unresolved D. Germline V gene lookup returns CDR1 MNHNS and CDR2 SASEGT. The V end was cut by 5 bases, the J end by 13 bases, with 12 bases between. CDR3 length: 12 amino acids. CDR3 in amino acids: CASSTPSGPLHF. CDR3 DNA sequence: TGTGCCAGCAGTACCCCCTCGGGGCCCCTCCACTTT.

The V and J genes are TRBV29-1 and TRBJ1-1; D uncertain. V was clipped by 4 bases and J by 3 bases, with 9 bases between them. CDR3 length equals 12 residues. The germline V gene has CDR1 SQVTM and CDR2 ANQGSEA. In DNA form, the CDR3 reads TGCAGCGTTGTCGGCGGATACACTGAAGCTTTCTTT. As protein: CSVVGGYTEAFF.

The chain has TRBV3-1 (or the pseudogene TRBV3-2) and TRBJ1-6; TRBD1 might be the D (5 bases). The CDR3 sequence is 15 residues long. Germline V gene data show CDR1 as LGHDT and CDR2 as YNNKEL (reference sequence). Between the trimmed V and J ends, which lost 1 base and 5 bases, there was a span of 9 bases. The CDR3, as DNA: TGTGCCAGCAGCCAAGGACAGATCAATAATTCACCCCTCCACTTT. Translating gives CASSQGQINNSPLHF.

Concerning this clone: At one end the junction does not follow the germline gene, possibly because of a read error. J is TRBJ2-7 and V is TRBV7-9; a possible D gene is TRBD2 (6 bases). The length of the CDR3 is 12 residues. CDR1 SEHNR and CDR2 FQNEAQ come from the germline V gene (reference sequence). The CDR3 bases are TGTGCCAGCAGCGCATCCGGGACTCCAATCGTGTTC. Encoded protein: CASSASGTPIVF. The whole variable domain, remainder taken from reference TRBV7-9 and TRBJ2-7, is DTGVSQNPRHKITKRGQNVTFRCDPISEHNRLYWYRQTLGQGPEFLTYFQNEAQLEKSRLLSDRFSAERPKGSFSTLEIQRTEQGDSAMYLCASSASGTPIVFGPGTRLTVT.

The rearrangement links TRBV5-1 to TRBJ1-1, with D unclear. Trimming took off 7 bases at V and 3 bases at J, with 13 bases between the two ends. This CDR3 is built from 13 residues. Germline assignment: CDR1 SGHRS and CDR2 YFSETQ. CDR3 loop: CASATRVDTEAFF. CDR3 DNA sequence: TGCGCCAGCGCGACTAGGGTGGACACTGAAGCTTTCTTT.

The chain carries TRBV12-5 and TRBJ2-3; TRBD2 matches at 10 bases. V gave up 7 bases and J gave up 2 bases; unmatched junction bases: 9. This CDR3 is 16 amino acids long. Looked up from germline, CDR1 is LGHNT and CDR2 is FRNRAP. The CDR3 here is CASASGLAGATDTQYF. CDR3 DNA sequence: TGTGCTAGTGCCTCGGGGCTAGCGGGGGCCACAGATACGCAGTATTTT.

This clone occurred a few times. The rearrangement joins TRBV28 to TRBJ1-2, with a weak D call TRBD1 (5 bases). The ends were cut back, 5 bases at V and 6 bases at J, with 13 bases in the middle. Germline CDR1 and CDR2: MDHEN and SYDVKM. The CDR3 spans 13 residues. This chain's CDR3 is CASSPQGVHGYTF. The CDR3 coding sequence is TGTGCCAGCAGTCCACAAGGGGTCCATGGCTACACCTTC.